These 16 T cell receptor beta chains originate from one sample sequenced in a study of cytotoxic CD8 clonotypes in ibrutinib-treated CLL. TCRdb's copy holds only in-frame clones and misses some; the assay was immunoSEQ multiplex PCR. The table has approximately 340,000 clones, roughly 67% seen once. Sequencing used PBMCs, obtained after 36 months of ibrutinib treatment. The origin of the receptors is a human donor with chronic lymphocytic leukemia.

The chain has TRBV2 and TRBJ1-1; maybe TRBD1 (6 bases). The V end was cut by 5 bases, the J end by 3 bases, with 10 bases between. Germline lookup yields CDR1 SNHLY and CDR2 FYNNEI. This CDR3 comprises 13 residues. CDR3 in DNA: TGTGCCAGCAGTCAGACAGGATACACTGAAGCTTTCTTT. Its protein is CASSQTGYTEAFF.

This clone was counted only a few times. The V and J genes are TRBV10-3 and TRBJ2-7; 10 bases map to TRBD1. V dropped 6 bases and J dropped 5; count of bases not matched to a gene: 10. The CDR3 spans 15 residues. CDR1 ENHRY and CDR2 SYGVKD come from the germline V gene. The CDR3: CAISRDRGVLNEQYF. The DNA of the CDR3 is TGTGCCATCAGCCGGGACAGGGGAGTCCTAAACGAGCAGTACTTC.

This clone was observed a few times. The CDR3 coding sequence is TGTGCCAGTAGTATAGTAGTTGGGCACACCTACGAGCAGTACTTC. This gives the protein CASSIVVGHTYEQYF. This sequence joins TRBV19 and TRBJ2-7; D not resolved. The CDR3 covers 15 residues. Looked up from germline, CDR1 is LNHDA and CDR2 is SQIVND (reference sequence). The V end lost 1 base, the J end lost 2 bases, and 12 bases lay between the germline ends.

The chain employs TRBV7-9 and TRBJ2-2, with D possibly being TRBD1 (6 bases). The V and J ends lost 4 bases and 3 bases respectively, with 9 bases between them. The germline CDR1 and CDR2 sequences are SEHNR and FQNEAQ (reference sequence). This CDR3 has 14 residues. CDR3 sequence (DNA): TGTGCCAGCAGCTGGGGGCGCGACACCGGGGAGCTGTTTTTT. It yields the protein CASSWGRDTGELFF.

This clone was seen more than once but under ten times. J is TRBJ1-2 and V is TRBV10-2; 8 bases fit TRBD1. Per germline, CDR1 WSHSY and CDR2 SAAADI. J gave up 2 bases and V 2 bases, and 4 bases lay outside the gene matches. The CDR3 length is 15 residues. This CDR3 is CASSEEHRGNYGYTF. The CDR3 nucleotides read TGCGCCAGCAGTGAGGAACACAGGGGGAACTATGGCTACACCTTC.

The chain couples TRBV7-6 to TRBJ2-7; tentatively, D is TRBD1 or TRBD2 (5 bases each). This CDR3 comprises 13 residues. Trimming removed 1 base from V and 5 bases from J, with 9 bases in between. Germline CDR1 reads SGHVS; CDR2 reads FNYEAQ. CDR3 in amino acids: CASSLDPGHEQYF. CDR3 DNA sequence: TGTGCCAGCAGCTTAGATCCGGGACACGAGCAGTACTTC.

The gene calls are TRBV28 and TRBJ1-2; weak D call: TRBD1 (6 bases). CDR1 MDHEN and CDR2 SYDVKM come from the germline V gene. The V end was cut by 4 bases, the J end by 5 bases, with 11 bases between. The CDR3 loop spans 13 amino acids. The CDR3 DNA follows: TGTGCCAGCAGTTCGGACAGAACGTATGGCTACACCTTC. Translating gives CASSSDRTYGYTF.

V is TRBV29-1 and J is TRBJ1-1, with D possibly being TRBD1 (5 bases). This CDR3 region has 10 residues. Germline lookup yields CDR1 SQVTM and CDR2 ANQGSEA. With 4 bases removed from V and 11 bases from J, the gap between germline ends came to 11 bases. The CDR3 region has the DNA TGCAGCGTTGGGGGGGGAGTTGCTTTCTTT. Protein: CSVGGGVAFF.

The rearrangement links TRBV5-1 to TRBJ1-2, with D tentatively TRBD1 (5 bases). The V gene's germline CDR1 is SGHRS and CDR2 YFSETQ. This CDR3 comprises 15 residues. Trimming cost V 1 base and J 4 bases, with 14 bases left between them. The CDR3 is CASSLRRGLSYGYTF. The CDR3 coding sequence is TGCGCCAGCAGCTTGCGTCGGGGACTCTCCTATGGCTACACCTTC. The complete variable domain, with remaining parts taken from reference TRBV5-1 and TRBJ1-2, reads KAGVTQTPRYLIKTRGQQVTLSCSPISGHRSVSWYQQTPGQGLQFLFEYFSETQRNKGNFPGRFSGRQFSNSRSEMNVSTLELGDSALYLCASSLRRGLSYGYTFGSGTRLTVV.

The chain recombines TRBV12-5 with TRBJ2-7; 8 bases are shared with TRBD2. The ends lost 4 bases at V and 3 bases at J; junction bases unmatched: 8. Germline V gene sequence: CDR1 LGHNT, CDR2 FRNRAP. The length of the CDR3 is 15 residues. This CDR3 reads CASGSPGGRRYEQYF. Here the CDR3 DNA reads TGTGCTAGTGGTTCCCCGGGGGGGCGCCGCTACGAGCAGTACTTC.

This chain links TRBV5-1 with TRBJ2-3; 8 bases align to TRBD2. The germline gives CDR1 SGHRS, CDR2 YFSETQ. V shed 6 bases, J shed 0 bases, and the junction held 6 bases outside the gene matches. This CDR3 contains 15 residues. CDR3 nucleotide sequence: TGCGCCAGCAAAGCTACTAGCGGTAGCACAGATACGCAGTATTTT. This sequence encodes CASKATSGSTDTQYF.

The genes are TRBV7-8 and TRBJ2-5; D is uncertain. The CDR3 covers 14 residues. Germline V gene lookup returns CDR1 SGHVS and CDR2 FQNEAQ. V shed 1 base and J shed 1 base, with 7 bases lying between them. CDR3 DNA sequence: TGTGCCAGCAGCTTAGGTCCGGGCCAAGAGACCCAGTACTTC. Translating it yields CASSLGPGQETQYF.

The chain recombines TRBV28 with TRBJ2-5; 9 positions match TRBD2. Germline assignment: CDR1 MDHEN and CDR2 SYDVKM. The CDR3 is 15 residues long. V lost 7 bases to trimming and J lost 1 base; unmatched junction nucleotides: 7. The chain's CDR3 is CASNNVAGVQETQYF. DNA for the CDR3: TGTGCCAGCAACAACGTAGCGGGAGTCCAAGAGACCCAGTACTTC.

This sequence joins TRBV4-1 and TRBJ2-7; 8 bases line up with TRBD2. V shed 0 bases, J shed 6 bases, and the junction held 13 bases outside the gene matches. CDR1 MGHRA and CDR2 YSYEKL come from the germline V gene. The CDR3 is 17 amino acids. CDR3 in amino acids: CASSQDPTGTRSTEQYF. Written as DNA, the CDR3 is TGCGCCAGCAGCCAAGATCCAACCGGGACTAGATCTACCGAGCAGTACTTC.

This clone has only a few counts. The chain recombines TRBV7-9 with TRBJ1-2; no clear D. The ends were cut back, 4 bases at V and 6 bases at J, with 6 bases in the middle. Germline V gives CDR1 SEHNR, CDR2 FQNEAQ (reference sequence). This CDR3 has 11 residues. The CDR3 nucleotides are TGTGCCAGCAGCTCTGGGGATGGCTACACCTTC. This translates into CASSSGDGYTF.

V is TRBV29-1 and J is TRBJ2-6, with 7 bases fitting TRBD2. Germline CDR1 reads SQVTM; CDR2 reads ANQGSEA. V dropped 3 bases and J dropped 6; count of bases not matched to a gene: 8. This CDR3 contains 15 residues. As DNA, the CDR3 is TGCAGCGTTGAGTCTCCGGGACTAATGGCCAACGTCCTGACTTTC. Protein sequence: CSVESPGLMANVLTF.